One TCR beta chain is described in this entry. Antigen specificity is unknown. The record originates from a study of OX40 agonist ivuxolimab in advanced cancers. Study at large: Patients undergoing dose escalation presented with hepatocellular carcinoma, melanoma, renal cell or head and neck cancer. Eligibility admitted prior anti-PD-1, anti-PD-L1 or anti-CTLA-4 therapy; roughly 40% had some. Whole-study findings and limits: Expansion of clones was among the lowest in partial responders at 0.1-3.0 mg/kg.

With V trimmed by 3 bases and J by 13 bases, 13 bases remained unmatched. The CDR3 consists of 15 residues. The V gene's germline CDR1 is LGHNA and CDR2 YSLEER. Clones were read by immunoSEQ multiplex PCR, and TCRdb kept only the in-frame ones, dropping some. The sample has about 84,000 clones, over 85% seen once. Specimen: CD4+ or CD8+ T cells sorted from blood, collected in a trial of the OX40 agonist ivuxolimab. This sequence originates from an adult with an advanced solid tumor such as melanoma, head and neck, liver or kidney cancer. This chain joins TRBV4-3 and TRBJ2-1, with 9 bases matching TRBD2. The CDR3 spells CASSQGQGLATAQFF. The CDR3 DNA sequence: TGCGCCAGCAGCCAGGGTCAGGGACTAGCTACGGCTCAGTTCTTC.